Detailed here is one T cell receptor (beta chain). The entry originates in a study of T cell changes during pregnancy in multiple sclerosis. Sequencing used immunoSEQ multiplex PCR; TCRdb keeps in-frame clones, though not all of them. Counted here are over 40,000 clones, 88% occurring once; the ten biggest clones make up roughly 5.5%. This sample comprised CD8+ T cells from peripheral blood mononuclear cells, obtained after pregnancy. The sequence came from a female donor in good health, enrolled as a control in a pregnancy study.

CDR3 loop: CASSRGEANYGYTF. CDR3 nucleotides: TGTGCCAGCAGCAGGGGGGAAGCTAACTATGGCTACACCTTC. The chain uses TRBV28 and TRBJ1-2, with 7 positions matching TRBD1. Germline CDR1 MDHEN, CDR2 SYDVKM. The CDR3 length is 14 residues. V trimming: 6 bases; J trimming: 0 bases; junction bases outside the gene matches: 4.